This T cell receptor beta chain was sequenced for a study of tissue T cells after allogeneic stem cell transplantation. Study-level background: A handful of GVHD patients had recipient-origin PBMCs collected before transplant. Where cell numbers permitted, CD3+ T cells were sorted from preserved blood and marrow.

As to this clone: Its antigen remains unidentified.

Whole-study results and caveats: Some tissue clones might be persisting host cells; their alloreactivity or antigen specificity was not determined. Sampling depth was limited, and the cohort was small and clinically varied.

The germline CDR1 and CDR2 sequences are MNHNY and SVGAGI (reference sequence). Trimming took 6 bases from V and 4 from J, leaving 10 bases between them. The CDR3 contains 12 residues. Sequencing used immunoSEQ multiplex PCR; TCRdb keeps in-frame clones, though not all of them. The table has about 43,000 clones, 92% seen once. The material was blood, obtained before transplantation. The V gene is TRBV6-6, the J gene TRBJ2-7; D gene unclear. This TCR was recovered from a woman aged 35-70 years who later had graft-versus-host disease after an allogeneic stem cell transplant. CDR3 sequence: CASRDDIYEQYF. The CDR3 nucleotides are TGTGCCAGCAGGGACGACATATACGAGCAGTACTTC.